A single sample gave rise to the 9 T cell receptor beta chains below, sequenced in a study of T cells in women clearing cervical HPV infection. Repertoires were generated with immunoSEQ multiplex PCR, while TCRdb's copy carries only in-frame clones and drops some. This sample's clone table lists tens of thousands of clones. Sequencing input: blood buffy coat. These receptors were taken from a woman between 18 and 70 years old with a cervical HPV16 infection that either progressed to CIN3+ or cleared (not recorded which).

Worth noting for this clone: The read terminates 3 residues before the CDR3 end, so the remaining end is supplied by the germline J gene. V is TRBV28 and J is TRBJ1-2, with 11 nucleotides matching TRBD1. Germline V gene sequence: CDR1 MDHEN, CDR2 SYDVKM. The CDR3 extends over 16 amino acids. V shed 2 bases, J shed 3 bases, and the junction held 5 bases outside the gene matches. The sequenced CDR3 bases are TGTGCCAGCAGTTTAGGGGGGACAGGGGGGGACTATGGC. The encoded protein is CASSLGGTGGDYG. The whole CDR3 protein is CASSLGGTGGDYGYTF.

A note on this clone: The CDR3 end lies 3 residues beyond the end of the read and is filled in from the germline J gene. This chain connects TRBV5-1 to TRBJ2-5, with D possibly being TRBD1 (7 bases). Germline values: CDR1 SGHRS, CDR2 YFSETQ. There are 15 residues in the CDR3. The CDR3 protein is CASSLVQGGTDTQYF. Partial CDR3 DNA: TGCGCCAGCAGCTTGGTTCAGGGGGGCACAGATACC.

Points on this clone: The DNA ends 3 residues before the CDR3 does, and the rest of the CDR3 is filled in from the germline J gene. The rearrangement links TRBV7-2 to TRBJ2-3; no reliable D call. With 2 bases removed from V and 2 bases from J, the gap between germline ends came to 11 bases. CDR3 length equals 15 residues. Germline lookup yields CDR1 SGHTA and CDR2 FQGNSA. The DNA read from the CDR3 is TGTGCCAGCAGCTTATTGGGCAGAGTCACAGATACG. Amino acid sequence: CASSLLGRVTDT. The entire CDR3 reads CASSLLGRVTDTQYF.

Notes on this clone: With the read ending 3 residues before the CDR3 end, the germline J gene is used to fill in that end. The gene calls are TRBV18 and TRBJ2-3; 10 bases map to TRBD1. Germline CDR1 reads KGHSH; CDR2 reads LQKENI. Unmatched junction bases numbered 5, after V lost 4 bases and J lost 1 base. This CDR3 is 16 amino acids long. Incomplete CDR3 DNA: TGTGCCAGCTCACAGACCGGGACAGGGGGCACAGATACG. Translating it yields CASSQTGTGGTDT. The entire CDR3 protein is CASSQTGTGGTDTQYF. The complete variable domain, with remaining parts taken from reference TRBV18 and TRBJ2-3, reads NAGVMQNPRHLVRRRGQEARLRCSPMKGHSHVYWYRQLPEEGLKFMVYLQKENIIDESGMPKERFSAEFPKEGPSILRIQQVVRGDSAAYFCASSQTGTGGTDTQYFGPGTRLTVL.

The CDR3 DNA, read in part, is TGTGCCAGCAGTGAGGACAGGGGGCAGGGTCAGCCG. It is translated as CASSEDRGQGQP. The full CDR3 sequence reads CASSEDRGQGQPQYF. The chain is built from TRBV2 and TRBJ2-3; the match to TRBD1 covers 11 bases. The read ends 3 residues early relative to the CDR3; the germline J gene fills the gap. Germline lookup yields CDR1 SNHLY and CDR2 FYNNEI. The CDR3 extends over 15 amino acids.

The CDR3 here is CASSPPGRTEAFF. CDR3 bases read: TGTGCCAGCTCACCCCCGGGTCGAACTGAA. The chain joins TRBV18 to TRBJ1-1; D not certain. The missing CDR3 end, 3 residues past where the read stops, is filled in from the germline J gene. The CDR3 runs 13 residues. CDR1 and CDR2 from the germline V gene are KGHSH and LQKENI. V lost 3 bases and J lost 5, with 10 bases in between.

Turning to this clone: The read ends 3 residues early relative to the CDR3; the germline J gene fills the gap. V is TRBV5-1 and J is TRBJ1-4; maybe TRBD1 (6 bases). CDR1 and CDR2 (germline): SGHRS, YFSETQ. This CDR3 is built from 15 residues. The V end lost 4 bases, the J end lost 7 bases, and 17 bases lay between the germline ends. The DNA read from the CDR3 is TGCGCCAGCAGCGACCAGGGGATCCGCGCTGAAAAA. Protein product: CASSDQGIRAEK. The full CDR3 sequence reads CASSDQGIRAEKLFF. Together with reference TRBV5-1 and TRBJ1-4, the CDR3 gives the full variable domain: KAGVTQTPRYLIKTRGQQVTLSCSPISGHRSVSWYQQTPGQGLQFLFEYFSETQRNKGNFPGRFSGRQFSNSRSEMNVSTLELGDSALYLCASSDQGIRAEKLFFGSGTQLSVL.

About this clone: The read terminates 3 residues ahead of where the CDR3 ends, so the germline J gene completes it. The chain employs TRBV7-2 and TRBJ2-4; 7 bases are shared with TRBD1. Per the germline V gene, CDR1 is SGHTA and CDR2 is FQGNSA. The CDR3 has 14 amino acids. The CDR3 spells CASSFTGQPYGQYF. Partial CDR3 DNA: TGTGCCAGCAGCTTTACGGGACAGCCCTATGGT.

Of note for this clone: The read terminates 3 residues before the CDR3 end, so the remaining end is supplied by the germline J gene. The chain links TRBV19 to TRBJ2-7; TRBD2 agrees at 8 bases. The germline CDR1 and CDR2 sequences are LNHDA and SQIVND (reference sequence). There are 15 residues in the CDR3. V lost 3 bases, J lost 2 bases, and 6 bases stayed unmatched. CDR3 in amino acids: CASSIMGGGTYEQYF. The covered CDR3 bases are TGTGCCAGTAGTATTATGGGCGGGGGGACCTACGAG.